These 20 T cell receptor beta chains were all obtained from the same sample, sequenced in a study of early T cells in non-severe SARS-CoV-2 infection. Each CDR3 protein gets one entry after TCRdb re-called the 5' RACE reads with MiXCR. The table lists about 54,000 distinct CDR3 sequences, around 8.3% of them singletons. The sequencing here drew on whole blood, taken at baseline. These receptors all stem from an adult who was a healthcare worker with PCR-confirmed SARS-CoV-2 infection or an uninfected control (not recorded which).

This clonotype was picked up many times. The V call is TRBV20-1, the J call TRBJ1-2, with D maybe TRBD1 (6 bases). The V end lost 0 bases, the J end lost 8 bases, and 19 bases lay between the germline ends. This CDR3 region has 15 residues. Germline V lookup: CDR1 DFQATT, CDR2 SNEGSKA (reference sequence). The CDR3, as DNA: TGCAGTGCTAGAGAGGGATCCGGGGGCGCAGACGGCTACACCTTC. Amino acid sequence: CSAREGSGGADGYTF.

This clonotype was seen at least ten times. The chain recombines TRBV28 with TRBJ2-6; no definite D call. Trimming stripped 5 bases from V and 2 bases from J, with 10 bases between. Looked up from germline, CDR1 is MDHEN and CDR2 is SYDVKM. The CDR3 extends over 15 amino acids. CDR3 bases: TGTGCCAGCAGTACCCCATCTCCTGGGGCCAACGTCCTGACTTTC. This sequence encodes CASSTPSPGANVLTF.

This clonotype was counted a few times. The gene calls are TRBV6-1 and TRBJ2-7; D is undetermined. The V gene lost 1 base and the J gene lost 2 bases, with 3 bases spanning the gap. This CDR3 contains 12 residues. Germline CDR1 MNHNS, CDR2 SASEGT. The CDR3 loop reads CASSEGTYEQYF. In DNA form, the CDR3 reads TGTGCCAGCAGTGAAGGGACCTACGAGCAGTACTTC.

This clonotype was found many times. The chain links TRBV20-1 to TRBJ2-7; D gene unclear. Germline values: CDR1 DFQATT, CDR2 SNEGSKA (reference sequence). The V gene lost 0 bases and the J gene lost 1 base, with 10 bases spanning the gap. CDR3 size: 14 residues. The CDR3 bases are TGCAGTGCTAGAGATCTGCAGGCATCCTACGAGCAGTACTTC. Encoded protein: CSARDLQASYEQYF.

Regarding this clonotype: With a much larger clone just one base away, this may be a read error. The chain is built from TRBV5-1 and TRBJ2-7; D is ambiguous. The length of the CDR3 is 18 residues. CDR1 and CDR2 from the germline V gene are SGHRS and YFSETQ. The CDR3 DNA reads TGCGCCAGCAGCTTGAGATCTAGGACCGACCGGGCCATATACGGGCAGTACTTC. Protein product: CASSLRSRTDRAIYGQYF.

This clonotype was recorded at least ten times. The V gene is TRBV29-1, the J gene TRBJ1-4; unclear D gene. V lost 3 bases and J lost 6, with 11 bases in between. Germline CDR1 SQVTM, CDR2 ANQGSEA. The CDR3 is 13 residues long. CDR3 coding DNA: TGCAGCGTTGATGAGGGTGGGGATGAAAAACTGTTTTTT. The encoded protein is CSVDEGGDEKLFF. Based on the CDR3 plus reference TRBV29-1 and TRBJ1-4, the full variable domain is SAVISQKPSRDICQRGTSLTIQCQVDSQVTMMFWYRQQPGQSLTLIATANQGSEATYESGFVIDKFPISRPNLTFSTLTVSNMSPEDSSIYLCSVDEGGDEKLFFGSGTQLSVL.

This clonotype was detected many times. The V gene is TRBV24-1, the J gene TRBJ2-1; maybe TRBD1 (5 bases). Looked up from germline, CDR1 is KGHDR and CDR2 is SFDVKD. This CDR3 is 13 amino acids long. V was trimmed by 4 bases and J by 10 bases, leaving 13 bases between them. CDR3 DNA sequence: TGTGCCACCAGTGACCTAGTGGGGCAGGAGCAGTTCTTC. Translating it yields CATSDLVGQEQFF.

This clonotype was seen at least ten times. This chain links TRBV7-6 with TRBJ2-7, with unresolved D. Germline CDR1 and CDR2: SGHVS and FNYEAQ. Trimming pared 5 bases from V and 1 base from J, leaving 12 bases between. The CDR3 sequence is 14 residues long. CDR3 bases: TGTGCCAGCAGCCCAGACGCAGGTTCCTACGAGCAGTACTTC. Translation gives CASSPDAGSYEQYF.

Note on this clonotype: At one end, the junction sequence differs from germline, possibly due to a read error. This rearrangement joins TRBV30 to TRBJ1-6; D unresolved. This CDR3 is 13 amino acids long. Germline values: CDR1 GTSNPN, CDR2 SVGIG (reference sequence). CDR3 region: CAWTNELNSPLHF. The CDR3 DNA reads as TGTGCCTGGACCAACGAACTGAATTCACCCCTCCATTTT.

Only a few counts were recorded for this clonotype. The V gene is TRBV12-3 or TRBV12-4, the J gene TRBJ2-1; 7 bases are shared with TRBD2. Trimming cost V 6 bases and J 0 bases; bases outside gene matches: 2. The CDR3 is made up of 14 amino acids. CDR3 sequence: CASRSGISYNEQFF. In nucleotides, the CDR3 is TGTGCCAGCAGGAGCGGGATCTCCTACAATGAGCAGTTCTTC.

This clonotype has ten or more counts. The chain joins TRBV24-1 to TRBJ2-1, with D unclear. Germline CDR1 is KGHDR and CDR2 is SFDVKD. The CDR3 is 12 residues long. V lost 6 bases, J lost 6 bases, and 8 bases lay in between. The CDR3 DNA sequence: TGTGCCACCAGTCCGAACTCCAATGAGCAGTTCTTC. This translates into CATSPNSNEQFF.

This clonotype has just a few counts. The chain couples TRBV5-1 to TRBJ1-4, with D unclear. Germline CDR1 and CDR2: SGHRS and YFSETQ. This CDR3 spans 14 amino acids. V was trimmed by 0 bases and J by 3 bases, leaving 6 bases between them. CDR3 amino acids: CASSLGRSNEKLFF. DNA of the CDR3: TGCGCCAGCAGCTTGGGACGTTCTAATGAAAAACTGTTTTTT.

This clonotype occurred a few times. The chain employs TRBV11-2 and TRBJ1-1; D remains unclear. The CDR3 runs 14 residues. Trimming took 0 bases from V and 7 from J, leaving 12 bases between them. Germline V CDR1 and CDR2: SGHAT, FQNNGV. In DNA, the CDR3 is TGTGCCAGCAGCTTAGATCGGAGCAGACTTGAAGCTTTCTTT. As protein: CASSLDRSRLEAFF.

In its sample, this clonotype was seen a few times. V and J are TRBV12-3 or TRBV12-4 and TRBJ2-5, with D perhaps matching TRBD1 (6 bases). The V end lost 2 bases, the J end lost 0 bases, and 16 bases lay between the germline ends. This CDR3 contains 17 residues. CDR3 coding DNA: TGTGCCAGCAGTTTAAGGTCACAGGGCGCTTACCAAGAGACCCAGTACTTC. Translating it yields CASSLRSQGAYQETQYF.

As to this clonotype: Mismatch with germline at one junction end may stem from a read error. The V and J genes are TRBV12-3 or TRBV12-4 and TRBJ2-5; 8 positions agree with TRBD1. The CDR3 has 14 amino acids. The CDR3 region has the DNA TGTGCCAGCCAACCTGACAGGGGATGGGAGACCCAGTGCTTC. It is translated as CASQPDRGWETQCF.

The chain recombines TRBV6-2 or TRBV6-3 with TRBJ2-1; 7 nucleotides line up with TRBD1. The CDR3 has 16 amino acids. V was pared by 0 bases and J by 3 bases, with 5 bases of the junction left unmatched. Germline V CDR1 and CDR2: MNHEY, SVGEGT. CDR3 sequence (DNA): TGTGCCAGCAGTTACTCTGACAGGGCCTTCTACAATGAGCAGTTCTTC. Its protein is CASSYSDRAFYNEQFF.

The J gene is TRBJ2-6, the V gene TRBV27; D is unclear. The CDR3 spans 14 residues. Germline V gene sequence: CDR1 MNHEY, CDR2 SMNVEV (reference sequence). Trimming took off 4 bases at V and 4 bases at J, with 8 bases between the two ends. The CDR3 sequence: CASSSVLGANVLTF. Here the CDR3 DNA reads TGTGCCAGCAGTTCGGTTCTGGGGGCCAACGTCCTGACTTTC.

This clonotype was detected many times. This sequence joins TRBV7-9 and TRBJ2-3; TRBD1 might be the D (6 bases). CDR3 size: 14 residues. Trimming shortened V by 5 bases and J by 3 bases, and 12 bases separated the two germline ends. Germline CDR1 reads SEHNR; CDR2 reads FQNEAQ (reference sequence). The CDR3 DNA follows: TGTGCCAGCAGCCACAGGGATTGGACAGATACGCAGTATTTT. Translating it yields CASSHRDWTDTQYF. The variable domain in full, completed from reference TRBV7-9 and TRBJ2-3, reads DTGVSQNPRHKITKRGQNVTFRCDPISEHNRLYWYRQTLGQGPEFLTYFQNEAQLEKSRLLSDRFSAERPKGSFSTLEIQRTEQGDSAMYLCASSHRDWTDTQYFGPGTRLTVL.

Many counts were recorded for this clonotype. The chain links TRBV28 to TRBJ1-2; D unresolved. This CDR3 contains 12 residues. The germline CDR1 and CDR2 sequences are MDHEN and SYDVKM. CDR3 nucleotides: TGTGCTCTCGGGGATTCGGTTGGTGGCTACACCTTC. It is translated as CALGDSVGGYTF.

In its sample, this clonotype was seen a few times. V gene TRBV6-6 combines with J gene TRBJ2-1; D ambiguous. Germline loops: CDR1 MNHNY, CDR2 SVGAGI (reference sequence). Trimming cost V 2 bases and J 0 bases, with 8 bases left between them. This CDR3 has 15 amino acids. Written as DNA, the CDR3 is TGTGCCAGCAGTTACGAGCAGAGCTCCTACAATGAGCAGTTCTTC. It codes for CASSYEQSSYNEQFF.